This T cell receptor (beta chain) was sequenced during a study of T cells in Graves' hyperthyroidism and ophthalmopathy. Study-wide points: Median prediction lead before ophthalmopathy onset was around 7 months with the model.

CDR3 length: 16 amino acids. CDR1 and CDR2 from the germline V gene are LNHDA and SQIVND (reference sequence). Trimming stripped 9 bases from V and 0 bases from J, with 19 bases between. RNA transcripts served as the template for amplifying TCR beta CDR3 regions. Carried out on the TCR CDR3, a first-round RT-PCR used the HTBI primer set. TCRdb ran MiXCR on the multiplex PCR reads and lists one entry per CDR3 protein. The table lists 500,000 to 550,000 distinct CDR3 sequences, 15% to 20% of them singletons, with roughly 47% in the top ten. Turning to this clonotype: What it binds is not known.

The sequenced material came from blood. The receptor was isolated from a man between 35 and 55 years old with Graves' ophthalmopathy. V and J are TRBV19 and TRBJ2-3, with D possibly being TRBD2 (6 bases). CDR3 in amino acids: CASTKSGPISTDTQYF. The CDR3 DNA reads as TGTGCCAGCACAAAGAGCGGGCCAATAAGCACAGATACGCAGTATTTT.